This T cell receptor beta chain was found in a study of spatial heterogeneity in lung cancer. Study as a whole: Fewer alpha-chain than beta-chain sequences were consistently detected.

This clonotype was recorded at least ten times. What it recognizes is unknown. TCRdb analysed the 5' RACE reads with MiXCR anew, one entry per CDR3 protein. The sample gives about 82,000 distinct CDR3 sequences, roughly 12% of which show up once; around 4.3% is in the top ten. Time point of the sample: sample taken at primary tumor resection. Tumor, nontumor lung or frozen PBMC supplied whole RNA, sequenced without sorting. Patients with untreated early-stage non-small cell lung cancer, numbering some 72, were the donors. Study observations and caveats: At resection, ubiquitous expanded tumor TCRs appeared in blood more than at follow-up.

The receptor comes from a male donor with early-stage non-small cell lung cancer. The specimen comprised PBMCs, sampled at surgery.

The CDR3 coding sequence is TGTGCCAGCAGCCATAGAAGGTTATGGACAGATTCAAGCAATCAGCCCCAGCATTTT. Translated: CASSHRRLWTDSSNQPQHF. This chain joins TRBV14 and TRBJ1-5; a weak D match, TRBD1 (6 bases). Germline-derived CDR1 and CDR2 are SGHDN and FVKESK. The CDR3 is 19 residues long. V was clipped by 3 bases and J by 1 base, with 22 bases between them. Based on the CDR3 plus reference TRBV14 and TRBJ1-5, the full variable domain is EAGVTQFPSHSVIEKGQTVTLRCDPISGHDNLYWYRRVMGKEIKFLLHFVKESKQDESGMPNNRFLAERTGGTYSTLKVQPAELEDSGVYFCASSHRRLWTDSSNQPQHFGDGTRLSIL.